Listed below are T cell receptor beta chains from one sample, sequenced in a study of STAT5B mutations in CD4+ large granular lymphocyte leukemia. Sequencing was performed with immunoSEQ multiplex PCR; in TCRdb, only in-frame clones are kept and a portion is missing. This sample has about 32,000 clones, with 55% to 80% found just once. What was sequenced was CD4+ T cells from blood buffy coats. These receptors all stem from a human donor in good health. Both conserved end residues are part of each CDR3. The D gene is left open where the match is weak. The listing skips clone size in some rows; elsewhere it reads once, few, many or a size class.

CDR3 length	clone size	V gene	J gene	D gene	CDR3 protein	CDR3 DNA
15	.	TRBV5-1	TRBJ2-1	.	CASSLTGSRNNEQFF	TGCGCCAGCAGCTTGACAGGGTCGAGGAACAATGAGCAGTTCTTC
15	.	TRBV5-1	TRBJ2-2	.	CASSIRQGYTGELFF	TGCGCCAGCAGCATTCGCCAGGGATACACCGGGGAGCTGTTTTTT
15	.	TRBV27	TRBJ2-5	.	CASSLSWQSQETQYF	TGTGCCAGCAGTTTATCGTGGCAGTCCCAAGAGACCCAGTACTTC
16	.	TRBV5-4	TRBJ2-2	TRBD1	CASSLAGQLNSGELFF	TGTGCCAGCAGCTTGGCGGGACAGTTGAACTCCGGGGAGCTGTTTTTT
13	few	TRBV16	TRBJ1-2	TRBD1	CASSVDRDYGYTF	TGTGCCAGCAGCGTTGACAGGGACTATGGCTACACCTTC
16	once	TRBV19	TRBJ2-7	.	CASSRGPSADIYEQYF	TGTGCCAGTAGTAGGGGTCCTAGCGCCGATATCTACGAGCAGTACTTC
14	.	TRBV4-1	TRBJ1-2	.	CASSQVGRDYGYTF	TGCGCCAGCAGCCAAGTCGGCAGGGACTATGGCTACACCTTC
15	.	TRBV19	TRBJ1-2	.	CASSFSPADNYGYTF	TGTGCCAGTAGTTTCTCCCCGGCAGATAACTATGGCTACACCTTC
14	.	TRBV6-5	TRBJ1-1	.	CASRLQGRGTEAFF	TGTGCCAGCAGGTTACAGGGTCGGGGAACTGAAGCTTTCTTT
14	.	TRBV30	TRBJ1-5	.	CAWSGGDSNQPQHF	TGTGCCTGGAGTGGGGGGGATAGCAATCAGCCCCAGCATTTT
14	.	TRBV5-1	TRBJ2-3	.	CASIDTGYTDTQYF	TGCGCCAGCATTGATACAGGGTACACAGATACGCAGTATTTT
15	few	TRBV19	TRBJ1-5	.	CASSDGQILNQPQHF	TGTGCCAGTAGCGACGGACAGATACTCAATCAGCCCCAGCATTTT
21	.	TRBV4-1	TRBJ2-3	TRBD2	CASSQDSRRASGGALADTQYF	TGCGCCAGCAGCCAAGATTCGAGGAGAGCTAGCGGGGGGGCCCTTGCAGATACGCAGTATTTT
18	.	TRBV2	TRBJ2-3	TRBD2	CASRKGALAGGIGDTQYF	TGTGCCAGCAGGAAGGGGGCTCTAGCGGGGGGAATTGGAGATACGCAGTATTTT
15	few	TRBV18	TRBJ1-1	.	CASSPVANSNTEAFF	TGTGCCAGCTCACCCGTTGCGAACTCGAACACTGAAGCTTTCTTT
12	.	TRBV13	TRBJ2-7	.	CASSSDRYEQYF	TGTGCCAGCAGCTCTGACAGGTACGAGCAGTACTTC
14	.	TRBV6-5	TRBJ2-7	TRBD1	CASSATGGTYEQYF	TGTGCCAGCAGTGCGACAGGGGGAACCTACGAGCAGTACTTC
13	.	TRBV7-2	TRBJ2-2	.	CASSLQGTGELFF	TGTGCCAGCAGCTTACAGGGGACCGGGGAGCTGTTTTTT
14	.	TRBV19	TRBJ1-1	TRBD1	CASSNRGLDTEAFF	TGTGCCAGTAGTAACAGGGGGTTGGACACTGAAGCTTTCTTT
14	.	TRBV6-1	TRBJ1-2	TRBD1	CASSSGQGDSGYTF	TGTGCCAGCAGTTCGGGACAGGGAGATTCCGGCTACACCTTC
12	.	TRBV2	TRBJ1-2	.	CASRSREGSYTF	TGTGCCAGCAGATCCAGGGAGGGGAGCTACACCTTC
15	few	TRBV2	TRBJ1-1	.	CASSVKGGPNTEAFF	TGTGCCAGCAGTGTAAAAGGGGGGCCGAACACTGAAGCTTTCTTT
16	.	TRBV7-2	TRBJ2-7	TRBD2	CASSPRSLAGVYEQYF	TGTGCCAGCAGCCCCCGGTCACTAGCGGGGGTCTACGAGCAGTACTTC
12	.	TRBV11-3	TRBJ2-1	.	CASSRGGNEQFF	TGTGCCAGCAGCCGTGGGGGTAATGAGCAGTTCTTC
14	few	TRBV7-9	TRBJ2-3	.	CASSLEGRTDTQYF	TGTGCCAGCAGCTTAGAGGGGAGAACAGATACGCAGTATTTT
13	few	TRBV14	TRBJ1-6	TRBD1	CASSQLQGTPLHF	TGTGCCAGCAGCCAATTACAGGGGACACCCCTCCACTTT
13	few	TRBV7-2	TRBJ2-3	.	CASSLVGTDTQYF	TGTGCCAGCAGCTTAGTTGGCACAGATACGCAGTATTTT
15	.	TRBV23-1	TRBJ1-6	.	CASSHTGRHNSPLHF	TGCGCCAGCAGTCATACCGGACGGCATAATTCACCCCTCCACTTT
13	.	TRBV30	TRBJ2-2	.	CAWALGHTGELFF	TGTGCCTGGGCCCTAGGGCATACCGGGGAGCTGTTTTTT